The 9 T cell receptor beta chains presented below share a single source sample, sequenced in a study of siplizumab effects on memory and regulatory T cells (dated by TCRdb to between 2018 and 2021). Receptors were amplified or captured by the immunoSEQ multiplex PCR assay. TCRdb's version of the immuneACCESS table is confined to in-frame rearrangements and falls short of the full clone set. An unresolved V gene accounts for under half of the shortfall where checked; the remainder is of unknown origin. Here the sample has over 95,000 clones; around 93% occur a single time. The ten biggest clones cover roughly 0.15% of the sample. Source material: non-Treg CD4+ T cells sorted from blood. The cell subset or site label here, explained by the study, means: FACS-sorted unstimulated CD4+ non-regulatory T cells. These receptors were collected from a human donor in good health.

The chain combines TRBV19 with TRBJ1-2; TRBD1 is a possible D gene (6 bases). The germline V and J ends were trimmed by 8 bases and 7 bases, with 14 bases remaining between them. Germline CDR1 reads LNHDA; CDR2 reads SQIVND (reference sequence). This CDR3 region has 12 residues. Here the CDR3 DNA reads TGTGCCAGTGACGGGGGCCGGGGTGGCTACACCTTC. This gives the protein CASDGGRGGYTF.

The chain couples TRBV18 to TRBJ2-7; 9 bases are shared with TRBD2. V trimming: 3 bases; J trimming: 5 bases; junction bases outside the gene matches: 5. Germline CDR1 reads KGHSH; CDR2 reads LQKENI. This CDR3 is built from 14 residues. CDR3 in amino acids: CASSPAGGFDEQYF. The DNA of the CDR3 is TGTGCCAGCTCACCGGCGGGGGGGTTCGACGAGCAGTACTTC.

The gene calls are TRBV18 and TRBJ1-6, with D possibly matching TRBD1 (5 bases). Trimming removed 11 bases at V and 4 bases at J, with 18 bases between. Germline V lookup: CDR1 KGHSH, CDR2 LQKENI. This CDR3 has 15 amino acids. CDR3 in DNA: TGTGCCTGCCAAAGGGGAGATTCTTATAATTCACCCCTCCACTTT. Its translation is CACQRGDSYNSPLHF.

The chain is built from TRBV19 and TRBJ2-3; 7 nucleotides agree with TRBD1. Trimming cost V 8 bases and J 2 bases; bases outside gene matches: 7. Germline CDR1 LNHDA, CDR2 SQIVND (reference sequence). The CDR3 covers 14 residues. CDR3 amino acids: CASRTGVPTDTQYF. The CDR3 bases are TGTGCCAGTCGTACAGGGGTCCCCACAGATACGCAGTATTTT.

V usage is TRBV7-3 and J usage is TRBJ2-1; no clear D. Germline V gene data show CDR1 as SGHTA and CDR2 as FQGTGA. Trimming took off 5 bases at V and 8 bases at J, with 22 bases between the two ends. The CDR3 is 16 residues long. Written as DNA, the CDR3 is TGTGCCAGCAGCCCCGGCCTGCTTAAACTCGTCGATGAGCAGTTCTTC. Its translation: CASSPGLLKLVDEQFF. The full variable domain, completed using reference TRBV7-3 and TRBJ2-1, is GAGVSQTPSNKVTEKGKYVELRCDPISGHTALYWYRQSLGQGPEFLIYFQGTGAADDSGLPNDRFFAVRPEGSVSTLKIQRTERGDSAVYLCASSPGLLKLVDEQFFGPGTRLTVL.

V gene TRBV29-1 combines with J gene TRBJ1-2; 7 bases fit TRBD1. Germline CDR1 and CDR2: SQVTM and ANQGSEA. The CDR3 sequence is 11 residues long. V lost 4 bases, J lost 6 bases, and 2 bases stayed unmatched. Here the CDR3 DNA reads TGCAGCGTTGGCGGGACAGATGGCTACACCTTC. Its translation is CSVGGTDGYTF.

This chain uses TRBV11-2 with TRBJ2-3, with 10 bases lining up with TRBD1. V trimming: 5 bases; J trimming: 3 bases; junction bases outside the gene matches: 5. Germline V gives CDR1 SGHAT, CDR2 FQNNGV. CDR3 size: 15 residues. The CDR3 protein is CASSPRDRGTDTQYF. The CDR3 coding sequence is TGTGCCAGCAGCCCTCGGGACAGGGGTACAGATACGCAGTATTTT.

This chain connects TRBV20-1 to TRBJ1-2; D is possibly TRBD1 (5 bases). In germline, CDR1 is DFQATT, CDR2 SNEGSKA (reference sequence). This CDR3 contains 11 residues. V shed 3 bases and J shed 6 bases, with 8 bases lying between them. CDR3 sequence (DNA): TGCAGTGCTAGGAGGGGCAATGGCTACACCTTC. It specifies CSARRGNGYTF.

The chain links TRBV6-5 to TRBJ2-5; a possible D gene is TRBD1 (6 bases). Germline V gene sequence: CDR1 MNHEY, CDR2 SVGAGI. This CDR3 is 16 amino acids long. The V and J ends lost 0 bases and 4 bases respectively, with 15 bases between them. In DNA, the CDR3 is TGTGCCAGCAGTTACTCTGGTATACAGGGCGGAGAGACCCAGTACTTC. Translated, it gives CASSYSGIQGGETQYF.